The entry below gives a single T cell receptor (beta chain) sequence along with its context. CDR1 is SGHTA, CDR2 FQGNSA, per germline. V was cut by 6 bases and J by 7 bases, with 21 bases left in between. This CDR3 has 15 residues. The authors' processing: By means of reference gene primer amplification, nucleated cell counts were estimated. Data came from immunoSEQ multiplex PCR; TCRdb stores just in-frame clones and leaves some out. For V, J and clone size, that table is used; D and trimming come from the DNA. Counted here are about 120,000 clones, roughly four fifths occurring once; the ten biggest clones make up roughly 15%. This entry belongs to a study of blood T cell repertoires in COVID-19. Study-level background: Samples came from the United States, Italy and Spain, spanning acute and convalescent COVID-19.

Sequences were obtained from peripheral blood. This sequence originates from a man aged 25-45 years with COVID-19, enrolled during active disease. The rearrangement joins TRBV7-2 to TRBJ2-5, with D tentatively TRBD2 (6 bases). This CDR3 reads CASRQNRDWAGTQYF. The CDR3 DNA is TGTGCCAGCAGACAAAACCGGGACTGGGCGGGGACCCAGTACTTC.